Below are 4 T cell receptor beta chains sequenced from a single sample in a study of blood T cell repertoires in COVID-19. Here immunoSEQ multiplex PCR was the method, and the copy in TCRdb shows in-frame clones only, minus some. This sample has about 320,000 clones, with roughly 85% found just once. Sequenced input: peripheral blood. These receptors were collected from a human donor in a cohort sampled during active COVID-19.

The chain carries TRBV19 and TRBJ2-7, with 10 bases identical to TRBD2. CDR1 LNHDA and CDR2 SQIVND come from the germline V gene (reference sequence). There are 15 residues in the CDR3. V trimming: 3 bases; J trimming: 3 bases; junction bases outside the gene matches: 5. The chain's CDR3 is CASSIYASGGYEQYF. In nucleotides, the CDR3 is TGTGCCAGTAGTATTTACGCTAGCGGGGGCTACGAGCAGTACTTC.

The J gene is TRBJ1-6, the V gene TRBV6-6; D call uncertain. Germline assignment: CDR1 MNHNY and CDR2 SVGAGI (reference sequence). The CDR3 consists of 13 residues. Trimming shortened V by 11 bases and J by 0 bases, and 8 bases separated the two germline ends. The chain's CDR3 is CAGQGSYNSPLHF. CDR3 DNA sequence: TGTGCCGGGCAAGGCTCCTATAATTCACCCCTCCACTTT.

This clone was counted only a few times. The rearrangement links TRBV4-1 to TRBJ2-7; 7 bases are shared with TRBD1. CDR3 length equals 16 residues. Germline CDR1 reads MGHRA; CDR2 reads YSYEKL. J lost 2 bases, V lost 0 bases, and 7 bases had no gene match. The CDR3 loop is CASSQEGDRSPYEQYF. In DNA form, the CDR3 reads TGCGCCAGCAGCCAAGAAGGGGACAGATCCCCCTACGAGCAGTACTTC.

Comment on this clone: The junction and the germline gene differ at one end; a read error may be behind it. The chain uses TRBV2 and TRBJ1-1; the D is unclear. CDR1 is SNHLY and CDR2 is FYNNEI in the germline V gene. CDR3 length: 14 amino acids. CDR3 amino acids: CATAEEYVKTEAFF. In nucleotides, the CDR3 is TGTGCCACCGCTGAGGAGTACGTGAAAACTGAAGCTTTCTTT.